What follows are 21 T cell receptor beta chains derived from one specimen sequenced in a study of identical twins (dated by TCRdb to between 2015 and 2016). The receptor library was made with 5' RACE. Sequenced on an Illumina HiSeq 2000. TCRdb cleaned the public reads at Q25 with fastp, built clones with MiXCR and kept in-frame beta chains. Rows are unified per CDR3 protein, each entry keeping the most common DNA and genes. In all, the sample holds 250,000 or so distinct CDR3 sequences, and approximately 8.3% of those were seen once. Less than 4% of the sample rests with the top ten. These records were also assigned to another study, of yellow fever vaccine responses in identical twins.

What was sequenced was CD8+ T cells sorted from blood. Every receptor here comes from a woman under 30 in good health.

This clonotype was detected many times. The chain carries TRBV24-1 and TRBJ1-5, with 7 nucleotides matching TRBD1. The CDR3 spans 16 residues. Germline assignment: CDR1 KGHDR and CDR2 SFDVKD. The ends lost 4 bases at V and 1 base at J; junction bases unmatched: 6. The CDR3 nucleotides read TGTGCCACCAGTGAAAAAGGACAGGAAAGCAATCAGCCCCAGCATTTT. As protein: CATSEKGQESNQPQHF.

The CDR3 reads CSVEAAIGYEQYF. CDR3 bases: TGCAGTGTAGAGGCAGCCATCGGCTACGAGCAGTACTTC. The chain carries TRBV20-1 and TRBJ2-7; D gene uncertain. V was cut by 7 bases and J by 3 bases, with 16 bases left in between. This CDR3 region has 13 residues. Germline CDR1 DFQATT, CDR2 SNEGSKA (reference sequence).

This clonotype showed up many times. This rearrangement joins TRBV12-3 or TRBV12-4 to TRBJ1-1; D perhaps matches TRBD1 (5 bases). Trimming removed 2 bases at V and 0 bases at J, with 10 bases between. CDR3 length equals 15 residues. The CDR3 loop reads CASSLLGGMNTEAFF. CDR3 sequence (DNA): TGTGCCAGCAGTTTATTGGGGGGAATGAACACTGAAGCTTTCTTT.

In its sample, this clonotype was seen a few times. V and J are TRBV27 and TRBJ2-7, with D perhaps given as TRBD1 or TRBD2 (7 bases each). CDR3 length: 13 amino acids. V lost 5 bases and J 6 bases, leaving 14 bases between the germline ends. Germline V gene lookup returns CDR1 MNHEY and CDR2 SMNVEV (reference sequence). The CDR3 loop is CASSQGGTFEQYF. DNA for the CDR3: TGTGCCAGCAGTCAGGGGGGGACCTTCGAGCAGTACTTC.

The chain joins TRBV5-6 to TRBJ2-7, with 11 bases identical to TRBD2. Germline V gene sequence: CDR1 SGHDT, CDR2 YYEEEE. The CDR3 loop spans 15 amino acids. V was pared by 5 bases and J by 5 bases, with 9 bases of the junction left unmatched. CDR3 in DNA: TGTGCCAGCAGTTCCCCGGGACTAGCGGCCCACGAGCAGTACTTC. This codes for CASSSPGLAAHEQYF.

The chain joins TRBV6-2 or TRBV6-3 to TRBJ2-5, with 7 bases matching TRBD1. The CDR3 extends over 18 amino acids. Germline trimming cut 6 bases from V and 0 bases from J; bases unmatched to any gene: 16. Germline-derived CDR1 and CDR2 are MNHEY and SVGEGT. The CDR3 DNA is TGTGCCAGCAGCTCCCCTACAGGGGTCTGGTCGTACCAAGAGACCCAGTACTTC. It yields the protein CASSSPTGVWSYQETQYF.

CDR3 in amino acids: CASQFGRGSPLHF. CDR3 nucleotide sequence: TGTGCCAGCCAATTTGGTAGGGGTTCACCCCTCCACTTT. The rearrangement uses TRBV12-3 or TRBV12-4 and TRBJ1-6; TRBD1 might be the D (5 bases). The germline V and J ends were trimmed by 8 bases and 9 bases, with 14 bases remaining between them. The CDR3 has 13 amino acids.

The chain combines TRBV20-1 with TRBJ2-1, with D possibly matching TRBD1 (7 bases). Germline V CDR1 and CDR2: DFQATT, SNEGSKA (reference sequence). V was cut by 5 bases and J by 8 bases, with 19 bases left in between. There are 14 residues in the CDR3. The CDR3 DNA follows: TGCAGTGCTGTCGACAGGGAAGGAGGGGATGAGCAGTTCTTC. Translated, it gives CSAVDREGGDEQFF.

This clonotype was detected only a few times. The CDR3 DNA reads TGTGCCAGCAGTGAAGTGGGGGGCGGTCAAGAGACCCAGTACTTC. Protein sequence: CASSEVGGGQETQYF. This rearrangement joins TRBV6-1 to TRBJ2-5, with D perhaps matching TRBD1 or TRBD2 (6 bases each). The CDR3 is 15 amino acids. Germline CDR1 MNHNS, CDR2 SASEGT. V gave up 1 base and J gave up 2 bases, with 11 bases separating them.

The CDR3 is CASSLGTGGYGANVLTF. CDR3 sequence (DNA): TGCGCCAGCAGCCTCGGGACAGGGGGTTATGGGGCCAACGTCCTGACTTTC. The V and J genes are TRBV4-3 and TRBJ2-6; 11 nucleotides line up with TRBD1. V trimming: 4 bases; J trimming: 3 bases; junction bases outside the gene matches: 5. Germline loops: CDR1 LGHNA, CDR2 YSLEER. The CDR3 covers 17 residues.

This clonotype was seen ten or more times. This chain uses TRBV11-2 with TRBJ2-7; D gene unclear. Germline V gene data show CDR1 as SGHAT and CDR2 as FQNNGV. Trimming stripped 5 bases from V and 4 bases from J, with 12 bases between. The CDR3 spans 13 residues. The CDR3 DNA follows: TGTGCCAGCAGCCCCCGGGTTGGTTACGAGCAGTACTTC. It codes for CASSPRVGYEQYF.

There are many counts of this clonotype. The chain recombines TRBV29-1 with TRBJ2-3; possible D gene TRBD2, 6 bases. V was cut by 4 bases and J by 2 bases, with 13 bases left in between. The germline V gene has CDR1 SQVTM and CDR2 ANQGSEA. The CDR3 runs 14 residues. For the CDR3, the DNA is TGCAGCGTTGCGAGACTAGACCTCACAGATACGCAGTATTTT. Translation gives CSVARLDLTDTQYF.

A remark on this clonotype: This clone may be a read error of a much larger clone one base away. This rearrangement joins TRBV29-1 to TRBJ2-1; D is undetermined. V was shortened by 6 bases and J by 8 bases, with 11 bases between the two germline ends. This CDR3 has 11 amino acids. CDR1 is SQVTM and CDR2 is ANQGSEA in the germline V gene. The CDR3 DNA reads TGCAGCGTGTTCCCAGGCTATGAGCAGTTCTTC. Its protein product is CSVFPGYEQFF.

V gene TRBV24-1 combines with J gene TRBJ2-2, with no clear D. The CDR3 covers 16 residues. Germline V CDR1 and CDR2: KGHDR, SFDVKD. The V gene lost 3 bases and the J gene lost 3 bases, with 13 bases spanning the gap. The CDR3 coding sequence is TGTGCCACCAGTGATCTTGGAGAGATCGACACCGGGGAGCTGTTTTTT. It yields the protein CATSDLGEIDTGELFF.

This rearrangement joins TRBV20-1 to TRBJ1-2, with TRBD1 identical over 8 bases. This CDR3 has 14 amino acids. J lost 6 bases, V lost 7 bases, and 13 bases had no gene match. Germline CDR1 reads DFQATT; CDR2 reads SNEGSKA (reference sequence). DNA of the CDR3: TGCAGTGGCAGGACAGGGTCTATTACTGATGGCTACACCTTC. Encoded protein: CSGRTGSITDGYTF.

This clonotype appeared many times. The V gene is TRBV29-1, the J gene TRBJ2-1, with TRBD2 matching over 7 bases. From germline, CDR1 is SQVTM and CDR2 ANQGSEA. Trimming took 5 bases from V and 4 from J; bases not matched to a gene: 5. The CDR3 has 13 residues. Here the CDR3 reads CSVLAALYNEQFF. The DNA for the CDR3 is TGCAGCGTTCTAGCGGCACTATACAATGAGCAGTTCTTC.

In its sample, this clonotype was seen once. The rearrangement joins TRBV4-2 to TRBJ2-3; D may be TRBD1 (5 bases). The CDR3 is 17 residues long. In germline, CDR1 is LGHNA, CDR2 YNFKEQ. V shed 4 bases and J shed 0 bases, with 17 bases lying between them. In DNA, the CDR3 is TGTGCCAGCAGCCCCCAGGGTTGGGGAACTAGCACAGATACGCAGTATTTT. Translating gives CASSPQGWGTSTDTQYF.

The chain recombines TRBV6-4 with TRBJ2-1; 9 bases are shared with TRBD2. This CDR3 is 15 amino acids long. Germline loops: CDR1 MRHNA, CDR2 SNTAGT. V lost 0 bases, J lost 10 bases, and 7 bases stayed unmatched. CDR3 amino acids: CASSDSETSGLEQFF. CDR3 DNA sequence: TGTGCCAGCAGTGACTCCGAAACTAGCGGGTTAGAGCAGTTCTTC.

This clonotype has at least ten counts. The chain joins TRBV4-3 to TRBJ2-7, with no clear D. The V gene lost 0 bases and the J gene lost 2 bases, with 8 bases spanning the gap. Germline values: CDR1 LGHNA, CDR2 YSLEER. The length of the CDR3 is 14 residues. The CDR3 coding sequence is TGCGCCAGCAGCCAAGACAGGAGAGCCTACGAGCAGTACTTC. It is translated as CASSQDRRAYEQYF.

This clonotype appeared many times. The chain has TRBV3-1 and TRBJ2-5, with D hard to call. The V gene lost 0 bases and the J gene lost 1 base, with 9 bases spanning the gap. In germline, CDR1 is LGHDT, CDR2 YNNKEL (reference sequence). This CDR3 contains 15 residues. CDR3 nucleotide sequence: TGTGCCAGCAGCCAAGAAGGCACTCTCCAAGAGACCCAGTACTTC. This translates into CASSQEGTLQETQYF.

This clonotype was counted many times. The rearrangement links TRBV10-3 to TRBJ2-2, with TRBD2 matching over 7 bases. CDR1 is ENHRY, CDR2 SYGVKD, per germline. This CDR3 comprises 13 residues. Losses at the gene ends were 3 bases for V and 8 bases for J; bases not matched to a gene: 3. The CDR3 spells CAISDRLAGELFF. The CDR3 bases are TGTGCCATCAGTGACCGACTAGCTGGGGAGCTGTTTTTT.